These 25 T cell receptor beta chains were all obtained from the same sample, sequenced in a study of blood T cell repertoires in COVID-19. Assay used: immunoSEQ multiplex PCR; TCRdb lists only in-frame clones, some missing. Among around 77,000 clones listed, approximately 89% were seen once. The sequenced sample was peripheral blood. The receptors were gathered from a man older than 75 with acute or convalescent COVID-19.

The chain employs TRBV3-1 (or the pseudogene TRBV3-2) and TRBJ2-3; D ambiguous. CDR3 length: 11 amino acids. Germline V lookup: CDR1 LGHDT, CDR2 YNNKEL (reference sequence). Trimming took 4 bases from V and 6 from J, leaving 5 bases between them. CDR3 in amino acids: CASSPADTQYF. The DNA of the CDR3 is TGTGCCAGCAGCCCCGCGGATACGCAGTATTTT.

This chain joins TRBV6-5 and TRBJ1-1; D may be TRBD1 (5 bases). Germline V CDR1 and CDR2: MNHEY, SVGAGI. The CDR3 covers 13 residues. V was pared by 6 bases and J by 1 base, with 9 bases between. DNA of the CDR3: TGTGCCAGCAGCCCGACAGAGAACACTGAAGCTTTCTTT. Residues: CASSPTENTEAFF.

The chain has TRBV7-2 and TRBJ2-5; tentatively, D is TRBD1 (6 bases). The germline CDR1 and CDR2 sequences are SGHTA and FQGNSA. The V end was cut by 3 bases, the J end by 2 bases, with 7 bases between. This CDR3 contains 13 residues. CDR3 in amino acids: CASSFTGQETQYF. DNA of the CDR3: TGTGCCAGCAGCTTTACAGGGCAAGAGACCCAGTACTTC.

In DNA form, the CDR3 reads TGTGCCAGCAGCCCTCGGCTAGCGGGGGGAGATACGCAGTATTTT. Amino acids: CASSPRLAGGDTQYF. This chain uses TRBV7-2 with TRBJ2-3; 11 bases line up with TRBD2. Per germline, CDR1 SGHTA and CDR2 FQGNSA. Unmatched junction bases numbered 6, after V lost 5 bases and J lost 5 bases. The length of the CDR3 is 15 residues.

V gene TRBV5-8 combines with J gene TRBJ1-5; the match to TRBD1 covers 9 bases. The CDR3 extends over 15 amino acids. Germline-derived CDR1 and CDR2 are SGHTS and YDEGEE. Unmatched junction bases numbered 2, after V lost 2 bases and J lost 2 bases. CDR3 sequence reads: CASSFRDRGNQPQHF. CDR3 DNA: TGTGCCAGCAGCTTCCGGGACAGGGGCAATCAGCCCCAGCATTTT.

This clone showed up just a few times. The chain combines TRBV3-1 (or the pseudogene TRBV3-2) with TRBJ2-5, with a possible D match to TRBD2 (7 bases). Trimming took off 0 bases at V and 1 base at J, with 18 bases between the two ends. The germline V gene has CDR1 LGHDT and CDR2 YNNKEL (reference sequence). The CDR3 length is 18 residues. CDR3 in DNA: TGTGCCAGCAGCCAAGATTGGGGTCGGGGGGCTGGCCAAGAGACCCAGTACTTC. Residues: CASSQDWGRGAGQETQYF.

This clone appeared a few times. The chain couples TRBV27 to TRBJ2-5; 9 bases line up with TRBD2. The trim removed 2 bases at V and 2 bases at J, leaving 21 bases unmatched. The CDR3 consists of 21 residues. Germline lookup yields CDR1 MNHEY and CDR2 SMNVEV (reference sequence). The CDR3 here is CASSLKPSGALKGFRQETQYF. CDR3 nucleotide sequence: TGTGCCAGCAGTTTAAAACCTAGCGGGGCCCTTAAAGGTTTCCGGCAAGAGACCCAGTACTTC.

This chain joins TRBV19 and TRBJ2-3, with a possible D match to TRBD2 (6 bases). Germline V gives CDR1 LNHDA, CDR2 SQIVND (reference sequence). Deletions cut 4 bases from V and 0 bases from J, with 14 bases between. The CDR3 sequence is 16 residues long. CDR3 nucleotides: TGTGCCAGTAGTACTCAGGGAGGTGGGAGCACAGATACGCAGTATTTT. It is translated as CASSTQGGGSTDTQYF.

This chain connects TRBV10-3 to TRBJ1-2; 11 nucleotides align to TRBD1. V gave up 3 bases and J gave up 3 bases; unmatched junction bases: 6. Germline CDR1 and CDR2: ENHRY and SYGVKD. This CDR3 has 16 amino acids. CDR3 residues: CAISEGGDRGYYGYTF. CDR3 sequence (DNA): TGTGCCATCAGTGAAGGCGGGGACAGGGGGTACTATGGCTACACCTTC.

The chain carries TRBV20-1 and TRBJ1-6, with D tentatively TRBD1 (5 bases). The germline V and J ends were trimmed by 3 bases and 5 bases, with 11 bases remaining between them. Germline values: CDR1 DFQATT, CDR2 SNEGSKA (reference sequence). The CDR3 length is 14 residues. The CDR3 loop is CSASMGGDNSPLHF. CDR3 bases: TGCAGTGCTAGTATGGGGGGTGATAATTCACCCCTCCACTTT.

The CDR3 DNA reads TGTGCCAGCAGTTCAGGGGCGACGAACACTGAAGCTTTCTTT. This sequence encodes CASSSGATNTEAFF. The chain has TRBV28 and TRBJ1-1, with D possibly TRBD1 on 6 matching bases. Germline CDR1 MDHEN, CDR2 SYDVKM. The length of the CDR3 is 14 residues. Trimming removed 4 bases from V and 1 base from J, with 10 bases in between.

The V and J genes are TRBV7-2 and TRBJ1-4; 9 positions agree with TRBD1. The V gene end was trimmed by 5 bases and the J gene end by 14 bases; junction bases not matched to a gene: 12. Germline loops: CDR1 SGHTA, CDR2 FQGNSA. The CDR3 runs to 14 residues. The CDR3 sequence is CASSGRDRAQRLFF. In DNA form, the CDR3 reads TGTGCCAGCAGCGGCCGGGACAGGGCTCAGCGGCTGTTTTTT.

This sequence joins TRBV5-4 and TRBJ2-1; 11 nucleotides match TRBD1. Germline values: CDR1 SGHNT, CDR2 YYREEE (reference sequence). The CDR3 extends over 16 amino acids. Trimming cost V 0 bases and J 5 bases; bases outside gene matches: 4. CDR3 sequence (DNA): TGTGCCAGCAGCTTGGGAGGGACAGGGGGACACAATGAGCAGTTCTTC. It translates to CASSLGGTGGHNEQFF.

The chain combines TRBV18 with TRBJ1-2; no reliable D call. Trimming removed 2 bases from V and 3 bases from J, with 13 bases in between. The germline gives CDR1 KGHSH, CDR2 LQKENI. This CDR3 has 15 residues. CDR3 in DNA: TGTGCCAGCTCACCAGAGGTTGAGGTCTACTATGGCTACACCTTC. Amino acid sequence: CASSPEVEVYYGYTF.

The chain joins TRBV5-1 to TRBJ1-4; 8 bases align to TRBD1. Losses at the gene ends were 3 bases for V and 0 bases for J; bases not matched to a gene: 4. CDR3 length: 16 residues. Germline V gene data show CDR1 as SGHRS and CDR2 as YFSETQ. The CDR3 DNA is TGCGCCAGCAGCTCCGGACAGGGTGCAACTAATGAAAAACTGTTTTTT. It specifies CASSSGQGATNEKLFF.

The gene calls are TRBV11-2 and TRBJ1-2, with 8 bases fitting TRBD1. Germline assignment: CDR1 SGHAT and CDR2 FQNNGV. V lost 5 bases, J lost 1 base, and 3 bases stayed unmatched. This CDR3 region has 14 residues. The CDR3 spells CASSPDRVNYGYTF. The CDR3 DNA sequence: TGTGCCAGCAGCCCGGACAGGGTTAACTATGGCTACACCTTC.

The chain is built from TRBV18 and TRBJ1-2; D ambiguous. The CDR3 contains 12 residues. Trimming stripped 4 bases from V and 3 bases from J, with 6 bases between. Germline V gene sequence: CDR1 KGHSH, CDR2 LQKENI. The CDR3 region has the DNA TGTGCCAGCTCACGGGGAGACTATGGCTACACCTTC. This encodes CASSRGDYGYTF.

The chain links TRBV18 to TRBJ2-3; tentative D call: TRBD2 (6 bases). CDR1 and CDR2 from the germline V gene are KGHSH and LQKENI. Trimming shortened V by 0 bases and J by 1 base, and 14 bases separated the two germline ends. The CDR3 totals 17 residues. The CDR3 loop is CASSPPVASAGTDTQYF. CDR3 DNA: TGTGCCAGCTCACCACCGGTAGCTAGCGCGGGCACAGATACGCAGTATTTT.

The chain combines TRBV4-1 with TRBJ2-7, with 9 bases lining up with TRBD2. V lost 3 bases and J lost 5; bases outside the gene matches: 11. From germline, CDR1 is MGHRA and CDR2 YSYEKL. The CDR3 runs to 16 residues. The CDR3 bases are TGCGCCAGCAGCCACATAGGGCGGGGGGGCTTCGACGAGCAGTACTTC. Translation: CASSHIGRGGFDEQYF.

The chain links TRBV19 to TRBJ1-4; TRBD1 matches 8 bases. The CDR3 length is 14 residues. With V trimmed by 6 bases and J by 5 bases, 5 bases remained unmatched. CDR1 is LNHDA and CDR2 is SQIVND in the germline V gene (reference sequence). CDR3 nucleotides: TGTGCCAGTAGACGGACAGGGTCGAATGAAAAACTGTTTTTT. This gives the protein CASRRTGSNEKLFF.

The chain uses TRBV5-4 and TRBJ1-1, with D tentatively TRBD1 (5 bases). The CDR3 is made up of 14 amino acids. From germline, CDR1 is SGHNT and CDR2 YYREEE (reference sequence). V lost 4 bases and J lost 1, with 11 bases in between. CDR3 sequence reads: CASSPRTQNTEAFF. CDR3 in DNA: TGTGCCAGCAGCCCCAGGACACAGAACACTGAAGCTTTCTTT.

V and J are TRBV6-1 and TRBJ1-4; 12 positions agree with TRBD1. Per the germline V gene, CDR1 is MNHNS and CDR2 is SASEGT. Losses at the gene ends were 2 bases for V and 7 bases for J; bases not matched to a gene: 8. This CDR3 is built from 17 residues. CDR3: CASSEPGTGGFGEKLFF. CDR3 DNA: TGTGCCAGCAGTGAACCTGGGACAGGGGGCTTTGGTGAAAAACTGTTTTTT.

The CDR3 here is CASFEPGSENEQFF. Here the CDR3 DNA reads TGCGCCAGCTTCGAACCCGGGAGTGAAAATGAGCAGTTCTTC. The chain employs TRBV5-1 and TRBJ2-1, with D tentatively TRBD2 (6 bases). V dropped 7 bases and J dropped 7 bases, with 18 bases sitting between them. Germline values: CDR1 SGHRS, CDR2 YFSETQ. The CDR3 spans 14 residues.

The table lists this clone with a few counts. The rearrangement uses TRBV28 and TRBJ1-5, with 11 positions matching TRBD1. CDR3 length equals 18 residues. Germline V gene data show CDR1 as MDHEN and CDR2 as SYDVKM. J gave up 2 bases and V 8 bases, and 14 bases lay outside the gene matches. The CDR3 here is CASAALGQGAGGNQPQHF. As DNA, the CDR3 is TGTGCCAGCGCCGCTCTAGGACAGGGGGCCGGTGGCAATCAGCCCCAGCATTTT.

J is TRBJ2-1 and V is TRBV5-6; 8 nucleotides match TRBD1. V lost 4 bases and J lost 2; bases outside the gene matches: 2. From germline, CDR1 is SGHDT and CDR2 YYEEEE. The CDR3 contains 14 residues. The CDR3, as DNA: TGTGCCAGCAGCGGGACAGGTACCTACAATGAGCAGTTCTTC. Translation gives CASSGTGTYNEQFF.